The 10 T cell receptor beta chains given below trace back to one sample, sequenced in a study of blood T cell repertoires in COVID-19. Sequencing used immunoSEQ multiplex PCR; TCRdb keeps in-frame clones, though not all of them. The top ten hold about 2% of the sample, which has 200,000 to 250,000 clones, around 80% seen once. Material: PBMCs or T cells enriched from blood (not recorded which). All receptors derive from a man in his 60s who had recovered from COVID-19.

This sequence joins TRBV24-1 and TRBJ1-2; 12 bases map to TRBD1. Germline V gene data show CDR1 as KGHDR and CDR2 as SFDVKD. The CDR3 covers 16 residues. The V gene end was trimmed by 3 bases and the J gene end by 2 bases; junction bases not matched to a gene: 3. In DNA form, the CDR3 reads TGTGCCACCAGTGATGGGACAGGGGGCCTGAACTATGGCTACACCTTC. It encodes CATSDGTGGLNYGYTF.

The chain combines TRBV7-2 with TRBJ1-2, with D possibly TRBD1 on 5 matching bases. In germline, CDR1 is SGHTA, CDR2 FQGNSA. The CDR3 contains 13 residues. The germline V and J ends were trimmed by 2 bases and 4 bases, with 8 bases remaining between them. The CDR3 sequence is CASSLRQSYGYTF. The CDR3 DNA sequence: TGTGCCAGCAGCTTAAGACAGAGCTATGGCTACACCTTC.

This clone was seen a single time. The V call is TRBV15, the J call TRBJ2-2; D uncertain. This CDR3 is built from 13 residues. In germline, CDR1 is LNHNV, CDR2 YYDKDF (reference sequence). Trimming left V 0 bases short and J 7 bases short, with 6 bases between. CDR3 protein: CATSRDRGGELFF. For the CDR3, the DNA is TGTGCCACCAGCAGAGATCGAGGCGGGGAGCTGTTTTTT.

The table lists this clone with a count of one. The J gene is TRBJ2-1, the V gene TRBV27; D possibly corresponds to TRBD2 (7 bases). The CDR3 consists of 18 residues. Trimming removed 3 bases from V and 0 bases from J, with 18 bases in between. In germline, CDR1 is MNHEY, CDR2 SMNVEV (reference sequence). CDR3 loop: CASSFVRFAGASYNEQFF. The CDR3 bases are TGTGCCAGCAGTTTTGTCCGATTTGCGGGGGCCTCCTACAATGAGCAGTTCTTC.

The V and J genes are TRBV7-2 and TRBJ1-2, with D uncertain. The CDR3 loop spans 15 amino acids. V was shortened by 1 base and J by 8 bases, with 17 bases between the two germline ends. From germline, CDR1 is SGHTA and CDR2 FQGNSA. The CDR3 sequence is CASSLVIALPRGYTF. In DNA, the CDR3 is TGTGCCAGCAGCTTAGTGATAGCCCTCCCCCGGGGCTACACCTTC. Full variable domain (missing parts from reference TRBV7-2 and TRBJ1-2): GAGVSQSPSNKVTEKGKDVELRCDPISGHTALYWYRQSLGQGLEFLIYFQGNSAPDKSGLPSDRFSAERTGGSVSTLTIQRTQQEDSAVYLCASSLVIALPRGYTFGSGTRLTVV.

The chain joins TRBV29-1 to TRBJ2-5, with D tentatively TRBD2 (6 bases). The CDR3 is 12 residues long. The ends were cut back, 5 bases at V and 1 base at J, with 8 bases in the middle. CDR1 and CDR2 from the germline V gene are SQVTM and ANQGSEA. CDR3: CSVNSGQETQYF. Here the CDR3 DNA reads TGCAGCGTTAATAGCGGCCAAGAGACCCAGTACTTC.

This rearrangement joins TRBV3-1 (or the pseudogene TRBV3-2) to TRBJ1-2; D gene uncertain. Per germline, CDR1 LGHDT and CDR2 YNNKEL (reference sequence). Trimming shortened V by 0 bases and J by 9 bases, and 14 bases separated the two germline ends. This CDR3 has 14 residues. The CDR3 is CASSQDTVSDRYTF. Written as DNA, the CDR3 is TGTGCCAGCAGCCAAGATACAGTCTCTGATCGCTACACCTTC.

The chain employs TRBV5-1 and TRBJ1-2; 8 nucleotides agree with TRBD1. The CDR3 contains 15 residues. CDR1 is SGHRS and CDR2 is YFSETQ in the germline V gene. Trimming took 0 bases from V and 4 from J; bases not matched to a gene: 5. CDR3 residues: CASSLARTGPYGYTF. The CDR3 coding sequence is TGCGCCAGCAGCTTGGCTAGGACAGGGCCCTATGGCTACACCTTC.

The chain couples TRBV18 to TRBJ2-6; TRBD1 agrees at 9 bases. Losses at the gene ends were 1 base for V and 2 bases for J; bases not matched to a gene: 15. Germline-derived CDR1 and CDR2 are KGHSH and LQKENI. The CDR3 consists of 21 residues. The CDR3 sequence: CASSPLKLRDRAHPGANVLTF. The CDR3 DNA is TGTGCCAGCTCACCACTTAAACTACGGGACAGGGCTCACCCTGGGGCCAACGTCCTGACTTTC.

V gene TRBV7-2 combines with J gene TRBJ2-7; 10 positions agree with TRBD1. Per the germline V gene, CDR1 is SGHTA and CDR2 is FQGNSA. The CDR3 extends over 15 amino acids. V trimming: 4 bases; J trimming: 5 bases; junction bases outside the gene matches: 8. The CDR3 here is CASSSNPGQGNEQYF. The CDR3 region has the DNA TGTGCCAGCAGCTCCAATCCGGGACAGGGGAACGAGCAGTACTTC.